A selection of T cell receptor beta chains follows, all from one sample in a study of cytomegalovirus exposure and HLA in healthy donors. Repertoires were generated with immunoSEQ multiplex PCR, while TCRdb's copy carries only in-frame clones and drops some. The table lists about 140,000 clones, about four fifths of them singletons. Material for sequencing was PBMCs. Source of these receptors: a woman under 30 in good health and CMV-seropositive. Both conserved end residues are trimmed from each CDR3. Some rows mark clone size as missing; the rest say once, few, many or name a class of expanded clone.

v_call clone_size cdr3_aa
TRBV4-1 NA ASSTRTGRLDPYEQY
TRBV19 NA ASSLGGFRQGRGYT
TRBV2 few ASSEVRTSGIRDETQY
TRBV5-1 NA ASSPGLAGENNEQF
TRBV6-5 NA ASSYSQAGIQY
TRBV27 NA ASSAGWGNEQY
TRBV19 NA ASSIFGPERLGGAGGYT
TRBV5-4 NA ASSPQGRRGYT
TRBV5-1 NA ASATGDVAEAF
TRBV5-6 NA ASSLLGQGNSPLH
TRBV14 NA ASSRRPGFNTEAF
TRBV7-9 NA ASSTWSTGTQY
TRBV7-4 NA ASSSRQGARNTIY
TRBV6-1 NA ASSDGGDSEKLF
TRBV6-1 NA ASSYRQGSEQF
TRBV2 NA ASSEALDRLIQY
TRBV6-5 NA ASTAAGYGETQY
TRBV19 NA AAKGVRNTIY
TRBV5-5 NA ASSLGQGAREQY
TRBV20-1 NA SASRLGELF
TRBV11-2 NA ASRRTGSHEQY
TRBV2 NA ASSFSNPALDQSGGSSYEQY
TRBV6-5 once ASSGYRVGNQPQH
TRBV2 NA ASRGQDYGYT
TRBV6-1 NA ASMTRINTEAF
TRBV7-2 NA ASSPINRDSYGYT
TRBV6-1 NA ASSYQYEQY
TRBV6-5 NA ASSYSASYGYT
TRBV6-4 NA ASSEGPAGGLDTQY
TRBV29-1 NA SVEGSGGAYEQF
TRBV9 few ASSGQGRGTDTQY
TRBV29-1 NA SVSRGLNIQY
TRBV9 NA ASSVEFGLTGDVNSPLH
TRBV12-5 NA ASGQAGAATEAF
TRBV6-5 NA ATLGGTTYEQY
TRBV6-5 once ASSKDRGEYNEQF
TRBV30 NA AWSWTSGGASAKNIQY
TRBV5-5 NA ASSGSGLDNSPLH
TRBV4-1 NA ASSQVGQGAYEQY
TRBV19 NA ASSKAGITYEQY